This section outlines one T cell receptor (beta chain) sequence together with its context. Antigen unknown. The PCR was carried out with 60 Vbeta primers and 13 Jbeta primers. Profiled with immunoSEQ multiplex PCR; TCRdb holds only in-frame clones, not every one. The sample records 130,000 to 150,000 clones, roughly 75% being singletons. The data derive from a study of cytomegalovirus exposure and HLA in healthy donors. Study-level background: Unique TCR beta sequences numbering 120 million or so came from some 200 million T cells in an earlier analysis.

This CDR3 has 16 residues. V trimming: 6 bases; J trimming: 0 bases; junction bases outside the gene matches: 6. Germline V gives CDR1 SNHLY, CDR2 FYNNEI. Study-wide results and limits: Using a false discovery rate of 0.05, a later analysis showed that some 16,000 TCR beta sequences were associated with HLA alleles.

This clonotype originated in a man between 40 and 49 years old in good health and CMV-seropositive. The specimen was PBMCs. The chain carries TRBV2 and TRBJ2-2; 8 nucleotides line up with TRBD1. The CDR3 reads CASSQRGQANTGELFF. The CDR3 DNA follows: TGTGCCAGCAGCCAAAGGGGACAGGCGAACACCGGGGAGCTGTTTTTT.